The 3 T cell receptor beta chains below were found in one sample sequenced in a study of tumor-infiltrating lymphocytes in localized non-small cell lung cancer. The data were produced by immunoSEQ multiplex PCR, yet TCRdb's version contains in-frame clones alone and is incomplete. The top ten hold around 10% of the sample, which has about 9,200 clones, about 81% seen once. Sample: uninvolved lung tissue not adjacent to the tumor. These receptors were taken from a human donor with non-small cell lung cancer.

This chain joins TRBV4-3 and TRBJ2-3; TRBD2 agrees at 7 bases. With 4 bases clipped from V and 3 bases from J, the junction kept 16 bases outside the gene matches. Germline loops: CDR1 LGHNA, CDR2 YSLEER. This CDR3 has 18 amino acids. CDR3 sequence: CASSPRTSWEGRTDTQYF. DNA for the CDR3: TGCGCCAGCAGCCCAAGGACGAGCTGGGAGGGCCGGACAGATACGCAGTATTTT.

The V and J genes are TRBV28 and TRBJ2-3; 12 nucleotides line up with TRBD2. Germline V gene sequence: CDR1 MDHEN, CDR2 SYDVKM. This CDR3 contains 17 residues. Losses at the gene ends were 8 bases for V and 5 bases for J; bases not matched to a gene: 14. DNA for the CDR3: TGTGCCAGCCCTCCCCACAGGACTAGCGGGACGGGAGATACGCAGTATTTT. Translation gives CASPPHRTSGTGDTQYF.

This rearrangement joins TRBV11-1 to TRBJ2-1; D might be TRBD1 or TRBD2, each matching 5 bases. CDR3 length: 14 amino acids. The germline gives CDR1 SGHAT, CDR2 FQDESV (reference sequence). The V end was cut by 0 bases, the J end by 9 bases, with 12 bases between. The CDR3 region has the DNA TGTGCCAGCAGCTTAGCGCTGGGGGTAGGTGAGCAGTTCTTC. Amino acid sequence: CASSLALGVGEQFF.